These T cell receptor beta chains were read from a single sample in a study of blood T cell repertoires in COVID-19. Method: immunoSEQ multiplex PCR; TCRdb's copy keeps in-frame clones and lacks some. The sample yields about 240,000 clones, around 87% seen once. Material: PBMCs or T cells enriched from blood (not recorded which). Source of these receptors: a woman aged 40-49 years with acute COVID-19. Both conserved end residues are part of each CDR3. Fields, in order: D gene, clone size, J gene, V gene, CDR3 DNA, CDR3 protein. The D gene is left open where the match is weak. The size field is filled for only some rows; it gives once, few, many or a size class.

>TRBD1|.|TRBJ1-1|TRBV29-1
TGCAGCGTTGTTAAGGGGGCGTTCACTGAAGCTTTCTTT
CSVVKGAFTEAFF
>TRBD1|.|TRBJ1-4|TRBV5-4
TGTGCCAGCAGCGCCGGGACAGGGGGGTCAACTAATGAAAAACTGTTTTTT
CASSAGTGGSTNEKLFF
>TRBD1|.|TRBJ2-5|TRBV13
TGTGCCAGCAGCAGGGGACAGGGTTTAGAGACCCAGTACTTC
CASSRGQGLETQYF
>.|.|TRBJ1-2|TRBV15
TGTGCCACCAGCCGACGGACAGATTCTGGCTACACCTTC
CATSRRTDSGYTF
>TRBD2|few|TRBJ2-5|TRBV5-1
TGCGCCAGCAGCCGTAGCGGGAGGTTAGAGACCCAGTACTTC
CASSRSGRLETQYF
>.|.|TRBJ2-7|TRBV21-1
TGTGCCAGCAGCAAAATTGGCCGGGACTTCGGGATCTACGAGCAGTACTTC
CASSKIGRDFGIYEQYF
>.|.|TRBJ2-6|TRBV2
TGTGCCAGCAGTGGGAAAACCTCGGGCTCTGGGGCCAACGTCCTGACTTTC
CASSGKTSGSGANVLTF
>TRBD1|.|TRBJ1-2|TRBV29-1
TGCAGCGTGACAGGGCCCCTGGACTATGGCTACACCTTC
CSVTGPLDYGYTF
>.|.|TRBJ1-2|TRBV7-9
TGTGCCAGCATAGCGGGGCTCGGGGGTGGCTACACCTTC
CASIAGLGGGYTF
>.|.|TRBJ1-6|TRBV30
TGTGCCTGGAGTCGGAATTCACCCCTCCACTTT
CAWSRNSPLHF
>.|.|TRBJ1-2|TRBV25-1
TGTGCCAGCAGTGAGGGTGGTACCGCAGCGGGCTACACCTTC
CASSEGGTAAGYTF
>.|.|TRBJ1-6|TRBV3-1/TRBV3-2
TGTGCCAGCAGGTTTGAGAAATTACCCCTCCACTTT
CASRFEKLPLHF
>.|.|TRBJ1-2|TRBV5-1
TGCGCCAGCAGCTTGAGATCCCCAGGGGAAGGAAACTATGGCTACACCTTC
CASSLRSPGEGNYGYTF
>TRBD2|.|TRBJ2-2|TRBV27
TGTGCCAGCAGTTTACTAGCGGGAGTGACCGGGGAGCTGTTTTTT
CASSLLAGVTGELFF
>TRBD1|.|TRBJ1-1|TRBV7-9
TGTGCCAGCATTAAAAGGACAGGGGGAGAAGCTTTCTTT
CASIKRTGGEAFF
>TRBD2|.|TRBJ2-1|TRBV7-9
TGTGCCAGCAGCCCAGCGGGGACTAGCGGATACAATGAGCAGTTCTTC
CASSPAGTSGYNEQFF
>TRBD1|.|TRBJ1-1|TRBV11-3
TGTGCCAGCAGCCTGGCCGGGACAGAAGGGAACACTGAAGCTTTCTTT
CASSLAGTEGNTEAFF
>.|few|TRBJ2-7|TRBV24-1
TGTGCCCCCAACAGGAGCTCCTACGAGCAGTACTTC
CAPNRSSYEQYF
>.|.|TRBJ2-2|TRBV19
TGTGCCTCGAAAAGGGGGGGTAGTTTTCCCGGGGAGCTGTTTTTT
CASKRGGSFPGELFF
>.|.|TRBJ2-7|TRBV19
TGTGCCAGTAGTCTGGGACAAGGATCCTACGAGCAGTACTTC
CASSLGQGSYEQYF
>.|.|TRBJ2-1|TRBV6-5
TGTGCCAGCAGTTACGGGGCGAGCTCCTACAATGAGCAGTTCTTC
CASSYGASSYNEQFF
>TRBD1|.|TRBJ1-2|TRBV5-1
TGCGCCAGCAGCTTGGGACAGGGTCTGGGGGGCTACACCTTC
CASSLGQGLGGYTF
>TRBD1|.|TRBJ2-1|TRBV6-5
TGTGCCAGCAGTTCCCACGGGACAGGGGGCTACAATGAGCAGTTCTTC
CASSSHGTGGYNEQFF
>.|.|TRBJ2-4|TRBV29-1
TGCAGCGTTGAAGATCCAGGAGCCAAAAACATTCAGTACTTC
CSVEDPGAKNIQYF
>TRBD1|.|TRBJ1-2|TRBV5-4
TGTGCCAGCAGCTCGGACAGGCGGACTTATGGCTACACCTTC
CASSSDRRTYGYTF
>TRBD2|.|TRBJ2-1|TRBV15
TGTGCCACCGAGAAAAGGGCTAGCGGGCCCCACAATGAGCAGTTCTTC
CATEKRASGPHNEQFF
>TRBD2|.|TRBJ2-1|TRBV6-1
TGTGCCAGCAGTGATAGCATAGCGGGAGCCTCCAATGAGCAGTTCTTC
CASSDSIAGASNEQFF
>TRBD2|.|TRBJ2-7|TRBV20-1
TGCAGTGCTAGTAAGGGGACTAGCGGCTACGAGCAGTACTTC
CSASKGTSGYEQYF
>TRBD1|.|TRBJ1-1|TRBV25-1
TGTGCCAGCAGTCCTCCGACAGGGGGAAAGGGTGAAGCTTTCTTT
CASSPPTGGKGEAFF
>TRBD2|.|TRBJ2-7|TRBV7-2
TGTGCCAGCAGCTTGGACAGGGTCATGAGCGGGAGGGCGGGGGAGCAGTACTTC
CASSLDRVMSGRAGEQYF
>.|.|TRBJ1-1|TRBV6-6
TGTGCCAGCAATCACAGGGAATCGTCAGCTTTCTTT
CASNHRESSAFF
>.|.|TRBJ2-1|TRBV6-5
TGTGCCACGTACGTAGGGGGTGAGCAGTTCTTC
CATYVGGEQFF
>.|.|TRBJ2-1|TRBV6-6
TGTGCCAGCAGGAGTGACTACAATGAGCAGTTCTTC
CASRSDYNEQFF
>.|.|TRBJ2-1|TRBV6-5
TGTGCCAGCAGCCAGAGACTTGACAATGAGCAGTTCTTC
CASSQRLDNEQFF
>TRBD1|few|TRBJ1-1|TRBV28
TGTGCCAGCAGTTCACAGGGGGCACGAACTGAAGCTTTCTTT
CASSSQGARTEAFF
>.|once|TRBJ1-1|TRBV27
TGTGCCAGCAGTTATGGCGGACACCACACTGAAGCTTTCTTT
CASSYGGHHTEAFF
>TRBD1|.|TRBJ2-3|TRBV6-5
TGTGCCAGCAGTAGTGGGACAGGGGGCGCAGATACGCAGTATTTT
CASSSGTGGADTQYF
>TRBD1|.|TRBJ2-3|TRBV9
TGTGCCAGCAGCGCAGGACAGGGGGCGGGAGATACGCAGTATTTT
CASSAGQGAGDTQYF
>TRBD1|.|TRBJ2-7|TRBV18
TGTGCCAGCTCAACCAATCTACAGGGGTGGCCCTACGAGCAGTACTTC
CASSTNLQGWPYEQYF
>.|few|TRBJ2-7|TRBV3-1/TRBV3-2
TGTGCCAGCAGCCAAGCCTCACTAGCTTACGAGCAGTACTTC
CASSQASLAYEQYF
>.|.|TRBJ2-5|TRBV19
TGTGCCAGTAGTATAGGAGACAGCTATCAAGAGACCCAGTACTTC
CASSIGDSYQETQYF
>TRBD2|.|TRBJ2-1|TRBV2
TGTGCCACCCGACTAGCGGAAAGCAATGAGCAGTTCTTC
CATRLAESNEQFF
>.|.|TRBJ1-1|TRBV5-6
TGTGCCAGCAGCTTGCTGACAGTTTCGAACACTGAAGCTTTCTTT
CASSLLTVSNTEAFF
>.|once|TRBJ2-7|TRBV2
TGTGCCAGCAAGACGGACAGATACCCCTCCTACGAGCAGTACTTC
CASKTDRYPSYEQYF
>TRBD2|.|TRBJ2-7|TRBV6-1
TGTGCCAGCAGTGATCATGCGGGAGTAAATCCCTACGAGCAGTACTTC
CASSDHAGVNPYEQYF
>.|once|TRBJ2-1|TRBV6-5
TGTGCCAGCAGCCTAGACGAGGTGCAGTTCTTC
CASSLDEVQFF
>.|.|TRBJ2-7|TRBV9
TGTGCCAGCAGCGTAGAGGGGGGGCTCCAAGCCTACGAGCAGTACTTC
CASSVEGGLQAYEQYF
>.|.|TRBJ2-3|TRBV7-9
TGTGCCAGCAGCTTTGAAGGGAGGATCACAGATACGCAGTATTTT
CASSFEGRITDTQYF
>.|.|TRBJ2-7|TRBV11-2
TGTGCCAGCAGCTCAGCCACAGGGAAAGAGCAGTACTTC
CASSSATGKEQYF
>.|.|TRBJ2-5|TRBV6-5
TGTGCCAGCAGTTACTCCTGGGAGGATCAAGAGACCCAGTACTTC
CASSYSWEDQETQYF
>.|few|TRBJ1-2|TRBV5-6
TGTGCCAGCAGCCCACGCAGGGTCGGGTCGGACTATGGCTACACCTTC
CASSPRRVGSDYGYTF